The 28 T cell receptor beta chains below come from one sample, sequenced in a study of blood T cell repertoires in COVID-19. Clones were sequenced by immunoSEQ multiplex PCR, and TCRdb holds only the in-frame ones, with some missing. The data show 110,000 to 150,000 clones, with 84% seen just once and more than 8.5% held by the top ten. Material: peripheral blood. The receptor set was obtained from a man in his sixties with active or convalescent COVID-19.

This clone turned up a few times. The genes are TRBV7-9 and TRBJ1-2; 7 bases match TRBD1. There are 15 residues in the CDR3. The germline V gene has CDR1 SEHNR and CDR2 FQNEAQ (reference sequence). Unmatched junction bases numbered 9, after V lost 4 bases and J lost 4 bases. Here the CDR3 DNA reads TGTGCCAGCAGCTGGTCCGGGACAGAAGTCTATGGCTACACCTTC. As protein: CASSWSGTEVYGYTF.

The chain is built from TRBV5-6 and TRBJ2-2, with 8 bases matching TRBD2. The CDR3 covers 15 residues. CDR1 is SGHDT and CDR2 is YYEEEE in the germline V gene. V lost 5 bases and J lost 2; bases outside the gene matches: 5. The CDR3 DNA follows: TGTGCCAGCAGAAAACTAGCGGAAAACACCGGGGAGCTGTTTTTT. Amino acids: CASRKLAENTGELFF.

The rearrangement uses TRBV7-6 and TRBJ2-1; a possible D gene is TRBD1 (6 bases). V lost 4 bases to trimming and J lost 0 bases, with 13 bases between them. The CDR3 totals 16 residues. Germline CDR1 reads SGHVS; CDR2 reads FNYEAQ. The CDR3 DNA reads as TGTGCCAGCAGCTCCTTGGACAGACTCTCCTACAATGAGCAGTTCTTC. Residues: CASSSLDRLSYNEQFF. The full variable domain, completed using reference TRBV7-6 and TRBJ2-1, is GAGVSQSPRYKVTKRGQDVALRCDPISGHVSLYWYRQALGQGPEFLTYFNYEAQQDKSGLPNDRFSAERPEGSISTLTIQRTEQRDSAMYRCASSSLDRLSYNEQFFGPGTRLTVL.

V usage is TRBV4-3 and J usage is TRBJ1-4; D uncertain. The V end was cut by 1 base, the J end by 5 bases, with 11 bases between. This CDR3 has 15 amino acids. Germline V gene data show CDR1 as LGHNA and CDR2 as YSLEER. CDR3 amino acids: CASSQARDWNEKLFF. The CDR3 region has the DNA TGCGCCAGCAGCCAAGCGAGGGATTGGAATGAAAAACTGTTTTTT.

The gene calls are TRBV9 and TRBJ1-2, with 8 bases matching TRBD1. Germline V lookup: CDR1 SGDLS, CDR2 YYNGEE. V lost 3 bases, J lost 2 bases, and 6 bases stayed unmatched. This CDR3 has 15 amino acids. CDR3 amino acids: CASSARTGRNYGYTF. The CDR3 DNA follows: TGTGCCAGCAGCGCTAGGACAGGGAGGAACTATGGCTACACCTTC.

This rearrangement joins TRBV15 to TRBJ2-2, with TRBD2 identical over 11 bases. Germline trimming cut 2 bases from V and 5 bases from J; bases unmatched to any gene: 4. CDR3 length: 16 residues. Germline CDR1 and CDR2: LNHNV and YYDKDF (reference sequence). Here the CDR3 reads CATSRNSGRATGELFF. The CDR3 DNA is TGTGCCACCAGCAGAAATAGCGGGAGGGCGACCGGGGAGCTGTTTTTT.

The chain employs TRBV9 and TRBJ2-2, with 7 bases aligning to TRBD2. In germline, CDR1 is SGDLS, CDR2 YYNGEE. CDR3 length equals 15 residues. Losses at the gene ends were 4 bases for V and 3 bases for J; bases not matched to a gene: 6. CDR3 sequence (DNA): TGTGCCAGCAGCTCCACGGGGGGATACACCGGGGAGCTGTTTTTT. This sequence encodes CASSSTGGYTGELFF.

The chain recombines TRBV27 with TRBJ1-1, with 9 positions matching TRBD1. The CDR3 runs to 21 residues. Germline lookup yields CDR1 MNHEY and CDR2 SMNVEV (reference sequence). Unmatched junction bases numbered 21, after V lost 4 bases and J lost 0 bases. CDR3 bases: TGTGCCAGCAGTTCGTTCCGACCGGGACAGGGAACAAAAGGGATGAACACTGAAGCTTTCTTT. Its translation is CASSSFRPGQGTKGMNTEAFF.

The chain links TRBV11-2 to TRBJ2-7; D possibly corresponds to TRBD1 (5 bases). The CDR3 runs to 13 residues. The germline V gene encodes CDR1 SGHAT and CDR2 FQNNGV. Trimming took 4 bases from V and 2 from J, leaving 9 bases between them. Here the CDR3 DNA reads TGTGCCAGCAGCTCAACAGGTACCTACGAGCAGTACTTC. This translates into CASSSTGTYEQYF.

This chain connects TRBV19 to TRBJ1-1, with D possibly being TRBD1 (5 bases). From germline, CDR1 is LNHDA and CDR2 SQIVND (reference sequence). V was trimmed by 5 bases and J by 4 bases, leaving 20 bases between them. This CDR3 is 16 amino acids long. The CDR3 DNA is TGTGCCAGTAGTGTTTTCTCGCCGGGGAGGGGCACTGAAGCTTTCTTT. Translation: CASSVFSPGRGTEAFF.

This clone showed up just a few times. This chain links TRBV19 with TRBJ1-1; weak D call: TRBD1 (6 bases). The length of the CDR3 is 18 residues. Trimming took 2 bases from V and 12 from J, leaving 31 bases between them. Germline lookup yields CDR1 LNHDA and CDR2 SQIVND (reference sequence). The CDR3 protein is CASSISHASYSRGVITFF. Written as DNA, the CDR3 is TGTGCCAGTAGTATATCACACGCTTCGTATTCCAGGGGTGTGATTACTTTCTTT.

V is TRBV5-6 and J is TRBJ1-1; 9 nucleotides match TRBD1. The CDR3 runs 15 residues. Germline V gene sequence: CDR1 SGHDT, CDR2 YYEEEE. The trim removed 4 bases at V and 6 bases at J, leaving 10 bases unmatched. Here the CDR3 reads CASSPWTGDPPEAFF. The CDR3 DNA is TGTGCCAGCAGCCCTTGGACAGGGGATCCCCCTGAAGCTTTCTTT.

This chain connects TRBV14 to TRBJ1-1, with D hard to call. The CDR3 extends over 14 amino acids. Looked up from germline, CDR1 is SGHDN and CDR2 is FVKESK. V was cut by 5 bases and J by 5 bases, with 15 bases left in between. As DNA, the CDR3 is TGTGCCAGCAGCTCCAACACGGCGGGAACTGAAGCTTTCTTT. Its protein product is CASSSNTAGTEAFF.

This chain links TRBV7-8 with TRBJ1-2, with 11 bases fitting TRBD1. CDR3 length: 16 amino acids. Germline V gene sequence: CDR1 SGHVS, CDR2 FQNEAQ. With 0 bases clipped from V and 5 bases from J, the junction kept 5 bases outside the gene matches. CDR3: CASSLATGQGAYGYTF. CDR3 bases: TGTGCCAGCAGCTTAGCGACTGGACAGGGGGCTTATGGCTACACCTTC.

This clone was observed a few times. The CDR3 region is CAISKGTSGETQYF. The CDR3 DNA is TGTGCCATCAGCAAAGGGACTAGCGGGGAGACCCAGTACTTC. The chain has TRBV10-3 and TRBJ2-5; 12 bases line up with TRBD2. Germline CDR1 is ENHRY and CDR2 is SYGVKD. V was clipped by 6 bases and J by 5 bases; unmatched bases: 4. The CDR3 sequence is 14 residues long.

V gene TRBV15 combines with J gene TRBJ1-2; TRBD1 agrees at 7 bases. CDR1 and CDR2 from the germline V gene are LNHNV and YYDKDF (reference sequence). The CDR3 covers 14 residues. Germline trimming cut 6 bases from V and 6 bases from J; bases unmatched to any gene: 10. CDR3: CATRQIDREHGYTF. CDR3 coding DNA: TGTGCCACCAGACAAATTGACAGGGAACATGGCTACACCTTC.

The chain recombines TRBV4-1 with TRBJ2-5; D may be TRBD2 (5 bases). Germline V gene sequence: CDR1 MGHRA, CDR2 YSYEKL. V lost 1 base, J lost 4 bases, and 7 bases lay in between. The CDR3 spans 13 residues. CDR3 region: CASSQGETETQYF. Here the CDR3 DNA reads TGCGCCAGCAGCCAAGGGGAGACAGAGACCCAGTACTTC.

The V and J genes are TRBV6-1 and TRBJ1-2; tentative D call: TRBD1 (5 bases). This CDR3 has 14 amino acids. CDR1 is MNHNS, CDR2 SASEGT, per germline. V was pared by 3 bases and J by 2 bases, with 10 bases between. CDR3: CASSEGRGNYGYTF. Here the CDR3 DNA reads TGTGCCAGCAGTGAGGGGAGGGGAAACTATGGCTACACCTTC.

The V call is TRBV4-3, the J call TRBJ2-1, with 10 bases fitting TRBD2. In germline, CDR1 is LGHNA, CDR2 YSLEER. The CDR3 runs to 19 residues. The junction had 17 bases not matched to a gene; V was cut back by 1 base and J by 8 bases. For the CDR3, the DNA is TGCGCCAGCAGCCAAGGGGGGACTTCGGCTAGCGGGAGTAGCGATGAGCAGTTCTTC. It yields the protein CASSQGGTSASGSSDEQFF.

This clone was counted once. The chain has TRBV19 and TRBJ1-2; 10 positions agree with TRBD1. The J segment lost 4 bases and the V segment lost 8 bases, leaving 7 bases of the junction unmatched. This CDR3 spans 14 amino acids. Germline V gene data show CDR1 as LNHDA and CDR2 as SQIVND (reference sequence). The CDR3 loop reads CASHGTGESYGYTF. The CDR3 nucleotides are TGTGCCAGTCATGGGACAGGGGAAAGCTATGGCTACACCTTC.

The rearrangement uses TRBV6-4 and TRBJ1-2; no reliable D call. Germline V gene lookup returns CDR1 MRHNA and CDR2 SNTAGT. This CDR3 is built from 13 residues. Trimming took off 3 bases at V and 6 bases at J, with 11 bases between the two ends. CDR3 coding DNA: TGTGCCAGCAGTGAGGGGAGAGGCGATGGCTACACCTTC. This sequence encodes CASSEGRGDGYTF.

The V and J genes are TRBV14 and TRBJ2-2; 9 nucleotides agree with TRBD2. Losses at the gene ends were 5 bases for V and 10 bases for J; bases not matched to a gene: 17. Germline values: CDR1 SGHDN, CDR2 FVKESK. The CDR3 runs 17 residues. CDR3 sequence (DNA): TGTGCCAGCAGCTACGACCCAGGGCGGGGGGGCCGTGAGGAGCTGTTTTTT. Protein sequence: CASSYDPGRGGREELFF.

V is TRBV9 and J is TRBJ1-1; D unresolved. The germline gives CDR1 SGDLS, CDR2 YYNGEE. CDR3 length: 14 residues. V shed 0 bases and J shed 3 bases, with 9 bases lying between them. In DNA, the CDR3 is TGTGCCAGCAGCGTAGGACCGAGGGACACTGAAGCTTTCTTT. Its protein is CASSVGPRDTEAFF.

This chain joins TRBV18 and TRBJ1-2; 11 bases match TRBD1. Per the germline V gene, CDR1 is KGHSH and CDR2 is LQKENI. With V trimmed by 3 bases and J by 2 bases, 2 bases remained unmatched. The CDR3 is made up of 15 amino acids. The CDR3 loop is CASSPRTGGNYGYTF. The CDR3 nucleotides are TGTGCCAGCTCACCGAGGACAGGGGGCAACTATGGCTACACCTTC.

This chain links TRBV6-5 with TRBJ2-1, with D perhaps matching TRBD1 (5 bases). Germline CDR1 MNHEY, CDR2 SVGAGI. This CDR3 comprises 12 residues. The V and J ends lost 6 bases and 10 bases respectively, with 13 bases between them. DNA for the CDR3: TGTGCCAGCAGACTCAGGGATGGGGAGCAGTTCTTC. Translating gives CASRLRDGEQFF.

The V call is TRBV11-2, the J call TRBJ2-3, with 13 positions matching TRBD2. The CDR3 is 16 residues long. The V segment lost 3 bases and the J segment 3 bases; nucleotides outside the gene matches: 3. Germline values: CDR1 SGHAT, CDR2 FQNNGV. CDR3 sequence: CASSFSTSGGTDTQYF. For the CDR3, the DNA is TGTGCCAGCAGCTTTTCGACTAGCGGGGGGACAGATACGCAGTATTTT.

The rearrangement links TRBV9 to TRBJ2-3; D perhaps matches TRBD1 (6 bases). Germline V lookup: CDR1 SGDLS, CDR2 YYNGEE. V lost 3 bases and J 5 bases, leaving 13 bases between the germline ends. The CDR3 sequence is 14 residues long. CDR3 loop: CASSARQAQDTQYF. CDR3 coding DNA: TGTGCCAGCAGCGCCCGACAGGCGCAAGATACGCAGTATTTT.

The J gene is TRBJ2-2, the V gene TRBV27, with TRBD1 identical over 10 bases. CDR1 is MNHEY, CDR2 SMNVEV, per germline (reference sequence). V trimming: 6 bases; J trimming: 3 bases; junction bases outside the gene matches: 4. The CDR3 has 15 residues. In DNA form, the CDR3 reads TGTGCCAGCAGAAGACAGGGGGCTGACACCGGGGAGCTGTTTTTT. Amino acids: CASRRQGADTGELFF.